Listed here are 29 T cell receptor beta chains from one sample, sequenced in a study of beta chain features in type 1 diabetes. The entirety of the isolated RNA underwent reverse transcription, so expressed TCRB transcripts were sequenced. The repertoire was sequenced with immunoSEQ multiplex PCR; TCRdb's copy has only in-frame clones and lacks some. The sample lists approximately 400,000 clones; around 16% were seen once. The sample was naive CD4+ T cells from blood. These TCRs come from a woman aged 18-29 years in good health.

The V gene is TRBV29-1, the J gene TRBJ2-7, with 7 bases lining up with TRBD2. This CDR3 region has 13 residues. CDR1 and CDR2 (germline): SQVTM, ANQGSEA. The V and J ends lost 6 bases and 5 bases, in that order; junction bases with no gene match: 10. CDR3 residues: CSVGRVGRHEQYF. In DNA form, the CDR3 reads TGCAGCGTAGGGAGGGTTGGACGGCACGAGCAGTACTTC.

This clone was recorded a few times. The chain couples TRBV19 to TRBJ2-1; 10 bases map to TRBD1. V dropped 4 bases and J dropped 0; count of bases not matched to a gene: 0. Per the germline V gene, CDR1 is LNHDA and CDR2 is SQIVND (reference sequence). The CDR3 has 15 amino acids. As DNA, the CDR3 is TGTGCCAGTAGTAGGACAGGGGGCTCCTACAATGAGCAGTTCTTC. It codes for CASSRTGGSYNEQFF.

This clone showed up just once. The chain joins TRBV15 to TRBJ1-2, with a possible D match to TRBD1 (6 bases). The CDR3 totals 14 residues. Germline V gene sequence: CDR1 LNHNV, CDR2 YYDKDF (reference sequence). Between the trimmed V and J ends, which lost 1 base and 2 bases, there was a span of 8 bases. The CDR3 bases are TGTGCCACCAGCAGAGCGGGACAAAACTATGGCTACACCTTC. Amino acid sequence: CATSRAGQNYGYTF.

The CDR3 loop reads CACDSRSNQPQHF. Here the CDR3 DNA reads TGTGCCTGCGACAGTCGTAGCAATCAGCCCCAGCATTTT. The chain is built from TRBV30 and TRBJ1-5; D is possibly TRBD1 (5 bases). From germline, CDR1 is GTSNPN and CDR2 SVGIG (reference sequence). The CDR3 loop spans 13 amino acids. V dropped 6 bases and J dropped 0 bases, with 9 bases sitting between them.

This clone was recorded a few times. The chain links TRBV5-1 to TRBJ2-6; TRBD2 matches at 12 bases. The ends lost 7 bases at V and 1 base at J; junction bases unmatched: 9. Germline values: CDR1 SGHRS, CDR2 YFSETQ. The CDR3 is 18 residues long. DNA for the CDR3: TGCGCCAGCCGTCTAGCCGGACTAGCGGGATCTGGGGCCAACGTCCTGACTTTC. Its protein product is CASRLAGLAGSGANVLTF.

This clone was detected only a few times. V gene TRBV19 combines with J gene TRBJ2-5, with D perhaps TRBD2 (6 bases). V shed 1 base and J shed 1 base, with 10 bases lying between them. CDR3 size: 15 residues. CDR1 and CDR2 (germline): LNHDA, SQIVND (reference sequence). The CDR3 DNA reads TGTGCCAGTAGTATAGTCCCCGGGGGCCAAGAGACCCAGTACTTC. Its protein product is CASSIVPGGQETQYF.

This clone was seen only a few times. The chain employs TRBV29-1 and TRBJ2-2, with 10 bases fitting TRBD2. The CDR3 totals 14 residues. The V gene end was trimmed by 4 bases and the J gene end by 4 bases; junction bases not matched to a gene: 3. CDR1 and CDR2 (germline): SQVTM, ANQGSEA. The CDR3 bases are TGCAGCGTTGCGCCTAGCGGGGGCACCGGGGAGCTGTTTTTT. It encodes CSVAPSGGTGELFF.

A few counts support this clone. The chain has TRBV19 and TRBJ2-7, with TRBD1 matching 8 bases. The CDR3 length is 15 residues. V dropped 4 bases and J dropped 2; count of bases not matched to a gene: 7. From germline, CDR1 is LNHDA and CDR2 SQIVND (reference sequence). The CDR3 DNA follows: TGTGCCAGTAGTACCGGACAGGGTTCCACCTACGAGCAGTACTTC. It encodes CASSTGQGSTYEQYF.

This clone showed up just a few times. CDR3 loop: CASSLEYRPEQYF. Written as DNA, the CDR3 is TGTGCCAGCAGCTTAGAGTACAGGCCCGAGCAGTACTTC. J is TRBJ2-7 and V is TRBV11-1; D perhaps matches TRBD1 (5 bases). V lost 1 base and J lost 6, with 10 bases in between. This CDR3 has 13 residues. Per germline, CDR1 SGHAT and CDR2 FQDESV (reference sequence). The full variable domain, with the rest looked up from reference TRBV11-1 and TRBJ2-7, is EAEVAQSPRYKITEKSQAVAFWCDPISGHATLYWYRQILGQGPELLVQFQDESVVDDSQLPKDRFSAERLKGVDSTLKIQPAELGDSAMYLCASSLEYRPEQYFGPGTRLTVT.

The rearrangement links TRBV2 to TRBJ2-1; TRBD1 aligns across 7 bases. Trimming cost V 5 bases and J 6 bases; bases outside gene matches: 7. This CDR3 spans 14 amino acids. Germline-derived CDR1 and CDR2 are SNHLY and FYNNEI. DNA of the CDR3: TGTGCCAGCAGTTTCTCCGGGACAGCCAATGAGCAGTTCTTC. Residues: CASSFSGTANEQFF.

The V and J genes are TRBV19 and TRBJ2-1; TRBD2 agrees at 10 bases. The V gene end was trimmed by 5 bases and the J gene end by 6 bases; junction bases not matched to a gene: 19. The germline V gene encodes CDR1 LNHDA and CDR2 SQIVND (reference sequence). This CDR3 contains 19 residues. Here the CDR3 reads CASSPRGRASGSSANEQFF. CDR3 coding DNA: TGTGCCAGTAGTCCCCGGGGTAGGGCTAGCGGGAGTTCGGCCAATGAGCAGTTCTTC.

This clone has just a few counts. The genes are TRBV7-2 and TRBJ2-3; 7 bases agree with TRBD1. J was trimmed by 2 bases and V by 1 base; bases with no gene match: 6. The CDR3 has 16 amino acids. Germline V lookup: CDR1 SGHTA, CDR2 FQGNSA. The CDR3 loop reads CASSLGAGGYTDTQYF. CDR3 bases: TGTGCCAGCAGCTTAGGGGCAGGGGGTTACACAGATACGCAGTATTTT.

On this clone itself: The junction shows a germline mismatch at one end, possibly a read error. The J gene is TRBJ1-4, the V gene TRBV5-4; D gene unclear. Germline loops: CDR1 SGHNT, CDR2 YYREEE (reference sequence). This CDR3 region has 12 residues. The CDR3 nucleotides read TGTGCCAGCAGCACCGCCTGGGGTGGGGAGATTTTT. Translating gives CASSTAWGGEIF.

V usage is TRBV30 and J usage is TRBJ2-3; the match to TRBD2 covers 8 bases. Unmatched junction bases numbered 8, after V lost 0 bases and J lost 0 bases. CDR1 GTSNPN and CDR2 SVGIG come from the germline V gene (reference sequence). The CDR3 runs to 17 residues. CDR3: CAWSVLGSGASTDTQYF. The CDR3 DNA follows: TGTGCCTGGAGTGTACTAGGTAGCGGGGCTAGCACAGATACGCAGTATTTT.

Details on this clone: Other DNA sequences in this sample translate to the same CDR3. The CDR3 DNA reads as TGTGCCAGCAGCTTAAGAGGGAACACTGAAGCTTTCTTT. This encodes CASSLRGNTEAFF. V is TRBV7-9 and J is TRBJ1-1, with D hard to call. V was shortened by 2 bases and J by 1 base, with 5 bases between the two germline ends. Germline assignment: CDR1 SEHNR and CDR2 FQNEAQ (reference sequence). The CDR3 has 13 amino acids.

This clone has a handful of counts. CDR3 bases: TGTGCCAGCAGTGGGACCGGGACTCCAAGGAATGAGCAGTTCTTC. The encoded protein is CASSGTGTPRNEQFF. The chain carries TRBV25-1 and TRBJ2-1; D might be TRBD2 (6 bases). The length of the CDR3 is 15 residues. V was cut by 4 bases and J by 7 bases, with 17 bases left in between. Germline V CDR1 and CDR2: MGHDK, SYGVNS. Based on the CDR3 plus reference TRBV25-1 and TRBJ2-1, the full variable domain is EADIYQTPRYLVIGTGKKITLECSQTMGHDKMYWYQQDPGMELHLIHYSYGVNSTEKGDLSSESTVSRIRTEHFPLTLESARPSHTSQYLCASSGTGTPRNEQFFGPGTRLTVL.

The V and J genes are TRBV2 and TRBJ1-1; TRBD1 might be the D (5 bases). The CDR3 extends over 14 amino acids. Between the trimmed V and J ends, which lost 8 bases and 2 bases, there was a span of 15 bases. The germline gives CDR1 SNHLY, CDR2 FYNNEI. The CDR3 loop is CASGRRGVNTEAFF. DNA for the CDR3: TGTGCCAGCGGACGGCGGGGGGTCAACACTGAAGCTTTCTTT.

There are a few counts of this clone. The chain carries TRBV2 and TRBJ2-1; the D is unclear. Germline assignment: CDR1 SNHLY and CDR2 FYNNEI. V was clipped by 7 bases and J by 9 bases, with 10 bases between them. CDR3 length equals 11 residues. CDR3 coding DNA: TGTGCCAGCAAGCCTTACGGTGAGCAGTTCTTC. Residues: CASKPYGEQFF. The whole variable domain, remainder taken from reference TRBV2 and TRBJ2-1, is EPEVTQTPSHQVTQMGQEVILRCVPISNHLYFYWYRQILGQKVEFLVSFYNNEISEKSEIFDDQFSVERPDGSNFTLKIRSTKLEDSAMYFCASKPYGEQFFGPGTRLTVL.

The V gene is TRBV19, the J gene TRBJ2-7; possibly TRBD2 for D (6 bases). Germline CDR1 reads LNHDA; CDR2 reads SQIVND (reference sequence). This CDR3 contains 14 residues. V lost 3 bases and J 3 bases, leaving 12 bases between the germline ends. CDR3 in amino acids: CASSITSRDYEQYF. CDR3 DNA sequence: TGTGCCAGTAGTATTACTAGCAGAGACTACGAGCAGTACTTC.

This clone was detected only a few times. This rearrangement joins TRBV18 to TRBJ2-7, with 13 bases identical to TRBD2. V was clipped by 1 base and J by 7 bases; unmatched bases: 7. Germline V CDR1 and CDR2: KGHSH, LQKENI. CDR3 size: 16 residues. CDR3 sequence (DNA): TGTGCCAGCTCACCACTGGGACTAGCGGGATCGGGGGAGCAGTACTTC. This gives the protein CASSPLGLAGSGEQYF.

This clone was found a few times. The V gene is TRBV29-1, the J gene TRBJ1-5; tentative D call: TRBD1 (6 bases). The germline V and J ends were trimmed by 3 bases and 3 bases, with 9 bases remaining between them. This CDR3 has 13 residues. The germline V gene has CDR1 SQVTM and CDR2 ANQGSEA. CDR3 amino acids: CSVDTGINQPQHF. The CDR3 nucleotides read TGCAGCGTTGATACAGGGATCAATCAGCCCCAGCATTTT.

The J gene is TRBJ2-1, the V gene TRBV5-4; 8 positions agree with TRBD1. V was clipped by 4 bases and J by 10 bases; unmatched bases: 16. CDR1 and CDR2 from the germline V gene are SGHNT and YYREEE (reference sequence). The CDR3 sequence is 16 residues long. CDR3 in amino acids: CASSPELDRVDMEQFF. In DNA, the CDR3 is TGTGCCAGCAGCCCCGAGCTGGACAGGGTTGACATGGAGCAGTTCTTC.

The chain links TRBV6-1 to TRBJ1-1; TRBD1 might be the D (5 bases). V was trimmed by 5 bases and J by 10 bases, leaving 8 bases between them. The CDR3 spans 10 residues. CDR1 is MNHNS, CDR2 SASEGT, per germline. The CDR3 bases are TGTGCCAGCAGTAGGCAGGGAGCTTTCTTT. It is translated as CASSRQGAFF.

To note about this clone: One end of the junction does not line up with germline, which may come from a read error. The rearrangement uses TRBV6-1 and TRBJ2-7; unclear D gene. The CDR3 length is 13 residues. The germline CDR1 and CDR2 sequences are MNHNS and SASEGT. CDR3 in amino acids: CASREGASYEQYF. CDR3 DNA: TGTGCCAGCAGGGAAGGCGCATCCTACGAGCAGTACTTC.

The chain couples TRBV5-1 to TRBJ2-3, with TRBD2 identical over 14 bases. V dropped 5 bases and J dropped 5; count of bases not matched to a gene: 7. Germline CDR1 SGHRS, CDR2 YFSETQ. The CDR3 is 16 residues long. CDR3 in amino acids: CASRLPGLAGVDTQYF. In DNA form, the CDR3 reads TGCGCCAGCAGACTTCCGGGACTAGCGGGAGTAGATACGCAGTATTTT.

This clone has just a few counts. The chain joins TRBV19 to TRBJ2-1; D may be TRBD2 (6 bases). Trimming pared 6 bases from V and 5 bases from J, leaving 14 bases between. CDR3 length: 14 amino acids. Germline V gene data show CDR1 as LNHDA and CDR2 as SQIVND (reference sequence). CDR3 nucleotides: TGTGCCAGTAGATGGGGAGGCCTCAACAATGAGCAGTTCTTC. It yields the protein CASRWGGLNNEQFF.

In its sample, this clone was seen a few times. J is TRBJ2-5 and V is TRBV15, with 8 positions matching TRBD2. V lost 3 bases to trimming and J lost 4 bases; unmatched junction nucleotides: 7. From germline, CDR1 is LNHNV and CDR2 YYDKDF (reference sequence). The CDR3 runs to 15 residues. The CDR3 sequence is CATSSRPGTRETQYF. Written as DNA, the CDR3 is TGTGCCACCAGCAGCCGTCCCGGGACTAGAGAGACCCAGTACTTC.

The chain uses TRBV2 and TRBJ2-7; 7 nucleotides align to TRBD1. V dropped 9 bases and J dropped 1; count of bases not matched to a gene: 6. The CDR3 contains 13 residues. Germline V gene data show CDR1 as SNHLY and CDR2 as FYNNEI. The CDR3 here is CASSRDSSYEQYF. CDR3 nucleotides: TGTGCCAGTTCCCGGGACAGTTCCTACGAGCAGTACTTC.

V usage is TRBV25-1 and J usage is TRBJ2-7, with D uncertain. Germline CDR1 MGHDK, CDR2 SYGVNS. CDR3 length: 11 amino acids. Trimming removed 0 bases at V and 6 bases at J, with 3 bases between. The CDR3 coding sequence is TGTGCCAGCAGTGAATATCGCGAGCAGTACTTC. As protein: CASSEYREQYF.